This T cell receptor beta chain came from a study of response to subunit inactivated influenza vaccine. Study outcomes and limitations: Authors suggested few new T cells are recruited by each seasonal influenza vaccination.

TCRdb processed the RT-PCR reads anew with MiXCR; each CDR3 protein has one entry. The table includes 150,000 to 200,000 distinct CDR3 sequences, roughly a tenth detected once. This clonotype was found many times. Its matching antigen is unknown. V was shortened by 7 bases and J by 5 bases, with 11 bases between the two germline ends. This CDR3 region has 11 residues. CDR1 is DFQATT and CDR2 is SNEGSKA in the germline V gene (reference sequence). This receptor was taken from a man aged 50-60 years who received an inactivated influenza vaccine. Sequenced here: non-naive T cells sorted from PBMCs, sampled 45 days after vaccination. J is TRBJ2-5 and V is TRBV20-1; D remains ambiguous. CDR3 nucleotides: TGCAGTGTTTCGGATCGGGAGACCCAGTACTTC. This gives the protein CSVSDRETQYF.